These 23 T cell receptor beta chains originate from one sample sequenced in a study of blood T cell repertoires in COVID-19. Profiled with immunoSEQ multiplex PCR; TCRdb holds only in-frame clones, not every one. The sample records 45,000 to 55,000 clones, roughly 83% being singletons. Material for sequencing was peripheral blood. The receptors come from a human donor in a cohort sampled during active COVID-19.

The chain employs TRBV7-8 and TRBJ1-1; 7 nucleotides line up with TRBD1. V was clipped by 3 bases and J by 4 bases; unmatched bases: 5. This CDR3 spans 14 amino acids. Germline CDR1 and CDR2: SGHVS and FQNEAQ. CDR3 sequence: CASSLADRATEAFF. The DNA of the CDR3 is TGTGCCAGCAGCTTGGCCGACAGGGCCACTGAAGCTTTCTTT.

This clone was observed once. The chain uses TRBV10-3 and TRBJ2-7, with a weak D call TRBD1 (6 bases). Trimming shortened V by 3 bases and J by 7 bases, and 16 bases separated the two germline ends. Germline lookup yields CDR1 ENHRY and CDR2 SYGVKD. This CDR3 is 14 amino acids long. The chain's CDR3 is CAISDRGTAVEQYF. As DNA, the CDR3 is TGTGCCATCAGTGACAGGGGAACAGCGGTGGAGCAGTACTTC.

The chain employs TRBV19 and TRBJ2-7, with D possibly being TRBD1 (5 bases). Germline V gives CDR1 LNHDA, CDR2 SQIVND (reference sequence). The V end lost 5 bases, the J end lost 2 bases, and 13 bases lay between the germline ends. The CDR3 runs to 14 residues. The CDR3, as DNA: TGTGCCAGTAGTGGGATCGACAGCACCTACGAGCAGTACTTC. Protein: CASSGIDSTYEQYF.

With regard to this clone: One junction end does not reproduce the germline sequence, and a read error may be involved. The rearrangement links TRBV7-9 to TRBJ2-7, with D perhaps TRBD2 (6 bases). Germline V gives CDR1 SEHNR, CDR2 FQNEAQ (reference sequence). The CDR3 covers 11 residues. CDR3 in DNA: TGTGCCAGCAGCCGGGAGCCGAAGGTCGACTTC. Residues: CASSREPKVDF.

The chain recombines TRBV29-1 with TRBJ2-1; 7 bases agree with TRBD1. The CDR3 extends over 14 amino acids. In germline, CDR1 is SQVTM, CDR2 ANQGSEA. After removal of 7 bases from V and 0 bases from J, the junction contained 6 bases not matched to a gene. The CDR3 reads CSGTGTDSYNEQFF. Written as DNA, the CDR3 is TGCAGCGGGACCGGGACAGACTCCTACAATGAGCAGTTCTTC.

The chain couples TRBV2 to TRBJ1-5; D is uncertain. This CDR3 comprises 14 residues. Per germline, CDR1 SNHLY and CDR2 FYNNEI. With 8 bases removed from V and 4 bases from J, the gap between germline ends came to 15 bases. In DNA form, the CDR3 reads TGTGCCAGCTCACTCGGGTCACCTAATCAGCCCCAGCATTTT. Protein: CASSLGSPNQPQHF.

This clone was counted a single time. The CDR3 DNA follows: TGTGCCAGCAGGGGCGGGACTACTTTTTTCGAGCAGTACTTC. Translated, it gives CASRGGTTFFEQYF. The chain joins TRBV27 to TRBJ2-7; 7 bases align to TRBD2. From germline, CDR1 is MNHEY and CDR2 SMNVEV (reference sequence). This CDR3 region has 14 residues. The V and J ends lost 6 bases and 6 bases, in that order; junction bases with no gene match: 11.

This rearrangement joins TRBV25-1 to TRBJ2-5; TRBD1 matches at 7 bases. Losses at the gene ends were 2 bases for V and 5 bases for J; bases not matched to a gene: 11. The germline gives CDR1 MGHDK, CDR2 SYGVNS. CDR3 length equals 16 residues. The CDR3 protein is CASSEITGVLVETQYF. The CDR3 region has the DNA TGTGCCAGCAGTGAAATAACAGGGGTTCTGGTGGAGACCCAGTACTTC.

The chain links TRBV6-5 to TRBJ2-2, with 9 bases fitting TRBD1. Looked up from germline, CDR1 is MNHEY and CDR2 is SVGAGI. The CDR3 is 14 amino acids. V lost 6 bases to trimming and J lost 3 bases; unmatched junction nucleotides: 2. The CDR3 coding sequence is TGTGCCAGCAGATGGGACAGGGACACCGGGGAGCTGTTTTTT. The encoded protein is CASRWDRDTGELFF.

The DNA of the CDR3 is TGTGCCAGCAGCGTAGAATCGGATACGCAGTATTTT. Protein: CASSVESDTQYF. The V gene is TRBV9, the J gene TRBJ2-3; D remains ambiguous. The germline CDR1 and CDR2 sequences are SGDLS and YYNGEE. This CDR3 has 12 amino acids. Trimming took off 0 bases at V and 6 bases at J, with 5 bases between the two ends.

This chain uses TRBV5-1 with TRBJ2-2, with D maybe TRBD2 (6 bases). This CDR3 is 13 amino acids long. Trimming took 7 bases from V and 4 from J, leaving 11 bases between them. Germline values: CDR1 SGHRS, CDR2 YFSETQ. DNA for the CDR3: TGCGCCAGCCAAGCGGAGGGCACCGGGGAGCTGTTTTTT. This codes for CASQAEGTGELFF.

V is TRBV4-2 and J is TRBJ2-7; 11 bases are a match to TRBD2. This CDR3 comprises 15 residues. The V segment lost 0 bases and the J segment 6 bases; nucleotides outside the gene matches: 4. The germline V gene encodes CDR1 LGHNA and CDR2 YNFKEQ. The chain's CDR3 is CASSQDSGGALEQYF. DNA of the CDR3: TGTGCCAGCAGCCAAGATAGCGGGGGGGCCCTCGAGCAGTACTTC.

V is TRBV5-1 and J is TRBJ1-6, with D perhaps TRBD1 (6 bases). The germline gives CDR1 SGHRS, CDR2 YFSETQ. The CDR3 sequence is 16 residues long. The V end lost 0 bases, the J end lost 5 bases, and 12 bases lay between the germline ends. The CDR3 DNA reads TGCGCCAGCAGCTTGGTAGGGGGTGGAAATAATTCACCCCTCCACTTT. Translating it yields CASSLVGGGNNSPLHF.

The rearrangement links TRBV3-1 (or the pseudogene TRBV3-2) to TRBJ2-7, with 8 nucleotides matching TRBD1. V shed 6 bases and J 3 bases; nucleotides not matched to a gene: 7. The length of the CDR3 is 14 residues. Germline CDR1 is LGHDT and CDR2 is YNNKEL (reference sequence). The CDR3 sequence is CASSPGTGFYEQYF. The CDR3 nucleotides read TGTGCCAGCAGTCCCGGGACAGGATTCTACGAGCAGTACTTC.

This sequence joins TRBV18 and TRBJ2-2, with D possibly matching TRBD2 (7 bases). The germline V and J ends were trimmed by 0 bases and 0 bases, with 14 bases remaining between them. The germline V gene has CDR1 KGHSH and CDR2 LQKENI. The CDR3 consists of 18 residues. CDR3 in amino acids: CASSPPRGATANTGELFF. The CDR3 region has the DNA TGTGCCAGCTCACCACCTCGGGGGGCTACCGCGAACACCGGGGAGCTGTTTTTT.

J is TRBJ2-1 and V is TRBV7-2; 12 bases align to TRBD1. The V gene's germline CDR1 is SGHTA and CDR2 FQGNSA. CDR3 length equals 16 residues. J lost 9 bases, V lost 4 bases, and 10 bases had no gene match. For the CDR3, the DNA is TGTGCCAGCAGCTCCAACGTGGGACAGGGGGCGGTTGAGCAGTTCTTC. It yields the protein CASSSNVGQGAVEQFF.

The J gene is TRBJ1-1, the V gene TRBV19; no firm D call. Germline CDR1 and CDR2: LNHDA and SQIVND (reference sequence). The CDR3 has 15 residues. The ends were cut back, 8 bases at V and 2 bases at J, with 18 bases in the middle. CDR3 in DNA: TGTGCCAGTTGGGCGCGGGCATCCATTAACACTGAAGCTTTCTTT. Translation: CASWARASINTEAFF.

The chain is built from TRBV5-8 and TRBJ1-1; D ambiguous. The germline CDR1 and CDR2 sequences are SGHTS and YDEGEE. The V end was cut by 4 bases, the J end by 7 bases, with 17 bases between. The CDR3 consists of 14 residues. The CDR3 coding sequence is TGTGCCAGCAGCACCCCACTGGGGAGGAGTGAAGCTTTCTTT. It yields the protein CASSTPLGRSEAFF. The variable domain in full, with the rest retrieved from reference TRBV5-8 and TRBJ1-1, is EAGVTQSPTHLIKTRGQQATLRCSPISGHTSVYWYQQALGLGLQFLLWYDEGEERNRGNFPPRFSGRQFPNYSSELNVNALELEDSALYLCASSTPLGRSEAFFGQGTRLTVV.

This chain uses TRBV2 with TRBJ1-2; TRBD1 might be the D (5 bases). The CDR3 has 15 amino acids. The V end lost 2 bases, the J end lost 5 bases, and 15 bases lay between the germline ends. Germline V gives CDR1 SNHLY, CDR2 FYNNEI. CDR3 region: CASSETRAVDYGYTF. The DNA for the CDR3 is TGTGCCAGCAGTGAAACCAGGGCGGTCGATTATGGCTACACCTTC.

This chain uses TRBV20-1 with TRBJ1-5; D is ambiguous. This CDR3 contains 13 residues. Germline CDR1 reads DFQATT; CDR2 reads SNEGSKA (reference sequence). The V end lost 3 bases, the J end lost 7 bases, and 13 bases lay between the germline ends. The CDR3 coding sequence is TGCAGTGCTAGTCTACCGGCGGGACAGCCCCAGCATTTT. This codes for CSASLPAGQPQHF.

This chain links TRBV5-1 with TRBJ2-7, with a possible D match to TRBD2 (5 bases). CDR3 length: 12 amino acids. Trimming removed 4 bases from V and 4 bases from J, with 9 bases in between. Germline values: CDR1 SGHRS, CDR2 YFSETQ. The CDR3 spells CASSPEGYEQYF. The CDR3 bases are TGCGCCAGCAGCCCAGAGGGTTACGAGCAGTACTTC.

V gene TRBV5-1 combines with J gene TRBJ1-1, with 7 nucleotides matching TRBD1. Germline-derived CDR1 and CDR2 are SGHRS and YFSETQ. The length of the CDR3 is 17 residues. The ends lost 4 bases at V and 0 bases at J; junction bases unmatched: 12. The CDR3 DNA follows: TGCGCCAGCAGCCTGGGGGCAGGGGGTCTTTTGAACACTGAAGCTTTCTTT. This encodes CASSLGAGGLLNTEAFF. Based on the CDR3 plus reference TRBV5-1 and TRBJ1-1, the full variable domain is KAGVTQTPRYLIKTRGQQVTLSCSPISGHRSVSWYQQTPGQGLQFLFEYFSETQRNKGNFPGRFSGRQFSNSRSEMNVSTLELGDSALYLCASSLGAGGLLNTEAFFGQGTRLTVV.

V usage is TRBV7-8 and J usage is TRBJ2-1; TRBD2 matches 9 bases. Per germline, CDR1 SGHVS and CDR2 FQNEAQ. The CDR3 totals 15 residues. Trimming cost V 0 bases and J 6 bases; bases outside gene matches: 3. The CDR3 spells CASSLASGGTNEQFF. The CDR3 bases are TGTGCCAGCAGCTTAGCTAGCGGGGGAACCAATGAGCAGTTCTTC.